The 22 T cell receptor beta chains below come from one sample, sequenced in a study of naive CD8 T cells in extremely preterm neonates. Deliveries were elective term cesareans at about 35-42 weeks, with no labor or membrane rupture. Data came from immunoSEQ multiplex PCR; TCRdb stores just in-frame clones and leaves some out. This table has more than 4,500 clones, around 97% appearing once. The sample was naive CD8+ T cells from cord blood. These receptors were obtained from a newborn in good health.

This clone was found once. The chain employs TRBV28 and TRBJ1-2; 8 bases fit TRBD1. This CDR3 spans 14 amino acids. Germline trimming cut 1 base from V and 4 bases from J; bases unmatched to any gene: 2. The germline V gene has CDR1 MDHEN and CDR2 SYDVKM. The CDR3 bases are TGTGCCAGCAGTTTATACAGGGGGAGCTATGGCTACACCTTC. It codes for CASSLYRGSYGYTF.

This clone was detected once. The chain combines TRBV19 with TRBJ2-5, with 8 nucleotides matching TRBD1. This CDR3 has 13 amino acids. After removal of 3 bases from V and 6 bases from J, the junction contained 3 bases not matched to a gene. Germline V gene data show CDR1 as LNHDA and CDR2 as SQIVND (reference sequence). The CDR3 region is CASSITGGKTQYF. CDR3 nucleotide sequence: TGTGCCAGTAGTATTACAGGGGGGAAGACCCAGTACTTC.

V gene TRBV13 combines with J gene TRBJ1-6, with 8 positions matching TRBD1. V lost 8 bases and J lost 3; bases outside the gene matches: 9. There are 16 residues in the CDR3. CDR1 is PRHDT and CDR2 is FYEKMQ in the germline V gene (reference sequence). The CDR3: CASSSKGTGYNSPLHF. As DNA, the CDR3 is TGTGCCAGCTCGTCGAAGGGGACAGGCTATAATTCACCCCTCCACTTT.

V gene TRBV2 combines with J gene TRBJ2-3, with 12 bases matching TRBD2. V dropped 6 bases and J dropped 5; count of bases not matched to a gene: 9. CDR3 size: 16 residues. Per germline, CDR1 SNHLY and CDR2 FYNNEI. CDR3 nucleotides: TGTGCCAGCAGCCGCCCGACTAGCGGGGGTGTAGATACGCAGTATTTT. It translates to CASSRPTSGGVDTQYF.

The CDR3: CASSSTSTGERDEQFF. As DNA, the CDR3 is TGTGCCAGCAGTTCTACGTCGACAGGGGAAAGGGATGAGCAGTTCTTC. The chain is built from TRBV28 and TRBJ2-1; 8 bases are shared with TRBD1. V lost 4 bases, J lost 8 bases, and 13 bases stayed unmatched. The CDR3 covers 16 residues. Germline V gene sequence: CDR1 MDHEN, CDR2 SYDVKM.

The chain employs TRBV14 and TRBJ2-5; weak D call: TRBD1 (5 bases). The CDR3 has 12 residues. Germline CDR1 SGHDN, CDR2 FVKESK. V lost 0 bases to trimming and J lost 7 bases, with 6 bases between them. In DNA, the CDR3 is TGTGCCAGCAGCCAAGAAGGGGTGACCCAGTACTTC. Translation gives CASSQEGVTQYF.

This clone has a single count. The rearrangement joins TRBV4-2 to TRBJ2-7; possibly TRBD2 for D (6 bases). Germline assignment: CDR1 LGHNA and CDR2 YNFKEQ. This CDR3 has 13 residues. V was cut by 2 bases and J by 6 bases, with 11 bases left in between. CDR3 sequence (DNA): TGTGCCAGCAGCCAACTAACTAGCAGCGAGCAGTACTTC. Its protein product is CASSQLTSSEQYF.

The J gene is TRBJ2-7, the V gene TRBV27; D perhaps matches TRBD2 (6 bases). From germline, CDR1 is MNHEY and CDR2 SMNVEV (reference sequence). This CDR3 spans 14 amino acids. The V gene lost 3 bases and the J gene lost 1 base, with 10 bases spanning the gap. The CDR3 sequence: CASSFVGGSYEQYF. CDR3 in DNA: TGTGCCAGCAGTTTCGTCGGGGGTTCCTACGAGCAGTACTTC.

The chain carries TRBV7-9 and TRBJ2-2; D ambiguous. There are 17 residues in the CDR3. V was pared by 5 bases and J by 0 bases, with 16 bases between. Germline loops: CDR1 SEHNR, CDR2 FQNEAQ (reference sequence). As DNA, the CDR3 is TGTGCCAGCAGCCCCCGAGAGGCCGATCCGAACACCGGGGAGCTGTTTTTT. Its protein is CASSPREADPNTGELFF.

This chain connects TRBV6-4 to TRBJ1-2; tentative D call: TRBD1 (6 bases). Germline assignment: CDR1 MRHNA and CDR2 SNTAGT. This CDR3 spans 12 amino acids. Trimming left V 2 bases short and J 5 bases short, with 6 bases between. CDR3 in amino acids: CASSDTGYGYTF. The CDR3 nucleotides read TGTGCCAGCAGTGACACAGGGTATGGCTACACCTTC.

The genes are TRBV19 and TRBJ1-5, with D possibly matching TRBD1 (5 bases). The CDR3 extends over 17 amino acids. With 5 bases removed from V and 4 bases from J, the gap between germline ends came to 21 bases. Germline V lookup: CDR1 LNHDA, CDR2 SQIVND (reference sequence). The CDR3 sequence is CASSPDIGRINNQPQHF. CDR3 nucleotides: TGTGCCAGTAGTCCGGACATCGGACGGATAAATAATCAGCCCCAGCATTTT.

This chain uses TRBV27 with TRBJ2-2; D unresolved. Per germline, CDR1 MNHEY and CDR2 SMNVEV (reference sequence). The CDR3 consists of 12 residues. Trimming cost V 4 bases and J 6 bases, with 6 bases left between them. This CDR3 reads CASSSIPGELFF. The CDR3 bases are TGTGCCAGCAGTTCAATCCCCGGGGAGCTGTTTTTT.

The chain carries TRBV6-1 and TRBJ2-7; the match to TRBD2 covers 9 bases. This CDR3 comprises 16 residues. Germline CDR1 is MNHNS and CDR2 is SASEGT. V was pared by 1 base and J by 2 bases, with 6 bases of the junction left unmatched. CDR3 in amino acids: CASSEGDSGSPYEQYF. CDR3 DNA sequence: TGTGCCAGCAGTGAAGGGGATAGCGGGAGTCCCTACGAGCAGTACTTC.

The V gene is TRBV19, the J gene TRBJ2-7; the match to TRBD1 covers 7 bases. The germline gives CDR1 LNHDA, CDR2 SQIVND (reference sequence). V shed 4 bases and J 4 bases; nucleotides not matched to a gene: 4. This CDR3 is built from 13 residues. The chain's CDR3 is CASSSGRGYEQYF. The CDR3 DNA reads TGTGCCAGTAGTAGCGGCAGGGGGTACGAGCAGTACTTC.

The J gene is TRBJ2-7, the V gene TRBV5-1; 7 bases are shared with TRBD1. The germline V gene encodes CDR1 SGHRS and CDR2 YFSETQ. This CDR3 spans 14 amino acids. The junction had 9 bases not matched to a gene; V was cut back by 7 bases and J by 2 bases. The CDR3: CASRTWTGTYEQYF. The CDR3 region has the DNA TGCGCCAGCCGAACCTGGACAGGTACCTACGAGCAGTACTTC.

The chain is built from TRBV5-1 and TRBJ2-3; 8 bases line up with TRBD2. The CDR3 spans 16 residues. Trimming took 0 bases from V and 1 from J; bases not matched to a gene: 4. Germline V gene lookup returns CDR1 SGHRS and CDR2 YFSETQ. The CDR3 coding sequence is TGCGCCAGCAGCTTGGTACCGCGGGGGGGCACAGATACGCAGTATTTT. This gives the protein CASSLVPRGGTDTQYF.

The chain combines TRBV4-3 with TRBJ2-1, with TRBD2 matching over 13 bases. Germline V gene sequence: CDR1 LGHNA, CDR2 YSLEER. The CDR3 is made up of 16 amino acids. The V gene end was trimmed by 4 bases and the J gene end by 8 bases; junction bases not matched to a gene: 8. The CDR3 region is CASSPMTSGRFDEQFF. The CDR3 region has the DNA TGCGCCAGCAGCCCTATGACTAGCGGGAGGTTCGATGAGCAGTTCTTC.

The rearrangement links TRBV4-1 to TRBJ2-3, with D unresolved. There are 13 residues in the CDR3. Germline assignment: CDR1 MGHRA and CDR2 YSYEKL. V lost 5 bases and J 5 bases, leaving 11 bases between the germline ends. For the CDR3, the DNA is TGCGCCAGCAGCGCCTTTAGAGGAGATACGCAGTATTTT. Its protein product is CASSAFRGDTQYF.

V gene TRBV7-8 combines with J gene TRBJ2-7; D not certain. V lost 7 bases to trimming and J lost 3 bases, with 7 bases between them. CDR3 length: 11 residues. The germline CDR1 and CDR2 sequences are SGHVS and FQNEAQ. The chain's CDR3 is CASTGDYEQYF. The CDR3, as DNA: TGTGCCAGCACCGGAGACTACGAGCAGTACTTC. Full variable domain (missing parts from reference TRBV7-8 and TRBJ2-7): GAGVSQSPRYKVAKRGQDVALRCDPISGHVSLFWYQQALGQGPEFLTYFQNEAQLDKSGLPSDRFFAERPEGSVSTLKIQRTQQEDSAVYLCASTGDYEQYFGPGTRLTVT.

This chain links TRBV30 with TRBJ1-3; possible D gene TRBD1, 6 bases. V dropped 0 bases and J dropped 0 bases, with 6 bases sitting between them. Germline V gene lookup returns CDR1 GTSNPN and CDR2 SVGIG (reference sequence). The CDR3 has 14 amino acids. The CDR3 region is CAWSVGGSGNTIYF. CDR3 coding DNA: TGTGCCTGGAGTGTAGGGGGCTCTGGAAACACCATATATTTT. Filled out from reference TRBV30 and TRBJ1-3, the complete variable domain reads SQTIHQWPATLVQPVGSPLSLECTVEGTSNPNLYWYRQAAGRGLQLLFYSVGIGQISSEVPQNLSASRPQDRQFILSSKKLLLSDSGFYLCAWSVGGSGNTIYFGEGSWLTVV.

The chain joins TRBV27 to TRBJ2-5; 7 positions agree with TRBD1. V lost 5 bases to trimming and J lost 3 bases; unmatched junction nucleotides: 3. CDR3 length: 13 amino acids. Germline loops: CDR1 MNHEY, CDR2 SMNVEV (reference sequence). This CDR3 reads CASSPGTEETQYF. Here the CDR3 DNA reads TGTGCCAGCAGTCCCGGGACAGAAGAGACCCAGTACTTC.

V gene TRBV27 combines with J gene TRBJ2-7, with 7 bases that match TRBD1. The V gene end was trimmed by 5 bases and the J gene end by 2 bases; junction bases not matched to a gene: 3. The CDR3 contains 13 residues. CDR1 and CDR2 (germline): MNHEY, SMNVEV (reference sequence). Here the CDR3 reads CASSQDRAYEQYF. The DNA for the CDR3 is TGTGCCAGCAGTCAAGACAGGGCCTACGAGCAGTACTTC.